These T cell receptor beta chains were read from a single sample in a study of regulatory T cells in long-lasting Graves disease. TCRdb processed the multiplex PCR reads anew with MiXCR; each CDR3 protein has one entry. This sample has 450,000 or so distinct CDR3 sequences, with around a fifth found just once. This sample comprised peripheral blood mononuclear cells (PBMCs), obtained when the disease was refractory, from a patient treated with antithyroid drugs. The receptors stem from a female donor with Graves disease. The CDR3 runs from the conserved cysteine through the conserved F or W. A D gene is named only where the DNA matches it firmly. Expanded clones get a size class; other rows say once, few or many, or leave the size out.

v_call,d_call,clone_size,j_call,cdr3_aa,cdr3_nt
TRBV7-2,TRBD1,.,TRBJ1-5,CASSLRGTGFYSNQPQHF,TGTGCCAGCAGCTTAAGGGGGACAGGGTTCTATAGCAATCAGCCCCAGCATTTT
TRBV20-1,.,few,TRBJ1-5,CSAREGGAGNQPQHF,TGCAGTGCTAGAGAGGGAGGGGCTGGCAATCAGCCCCAGCATTTT
TRBV5-1,.,many,TRBJ1-1,CASSRDIYTEAFF,TGCGCCAGCAGCCGCGACATTTACACTGAAGCTTTCTTT
TRBV13,.,.,TRBJ1-2,CASSPGPQDNYGYTF,TGTGCCAGCAGCCCGGGACCCCAGGATAACTATGGCTACACCTTC
TRBV6-2/TRBV6-3,.,.,TRBJ1-2,CASSYLRQQLNYGHTF,TGTGCCAGCAGTTATCTCCGACAGCAACTTAACTATGGCCACACCTTC
TRBV30,.,.,TRBJ1-1,CAWSPTANTEAFF,TGTGCCTGGAGCCCAACAGCCAACACTGAAGCTTTCTTT
TRBV12-3/TRBV12-4,.,many,TRBJ1-1,CASSFRGVPNQAFF,TGTGCCAGCAGTTTCCGGGGGGTGCCGAATCAAGCTTTCTTT
TRBV13,TRBD1,.,TRBJ1-2,CASSLQQGDYGYTF,TGTGCCAGCAGCTTACAACAGGGGGACTATGGCTACACCTTC
TRBV7-3,.,.,TRBJ2-2,CASRTDGNTGELFF,TGTGCCAGCAGGACAGACGGGAACACCGGGGAGCTGTTTTTT
TRBV6-2/TRBV6-3,TRBD1,.,TRBJ2-4,CASLQGDKNIQYF,TGTGCCAGCCTCCAGGGGGATAAAAACATTCAGTACTTC